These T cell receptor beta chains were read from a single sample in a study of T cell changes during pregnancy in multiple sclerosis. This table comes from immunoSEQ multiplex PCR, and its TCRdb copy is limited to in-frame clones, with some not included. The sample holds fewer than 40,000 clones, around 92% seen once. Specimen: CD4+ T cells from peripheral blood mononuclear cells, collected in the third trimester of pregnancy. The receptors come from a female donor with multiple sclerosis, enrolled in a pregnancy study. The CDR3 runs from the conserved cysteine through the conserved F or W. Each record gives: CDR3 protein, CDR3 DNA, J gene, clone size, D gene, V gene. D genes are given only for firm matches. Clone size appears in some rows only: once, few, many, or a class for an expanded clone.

CDR3 protein: CASSSQAGGDEQYF
CDR3 DNA: TGTGCCAGTAGTTCGCAAGCGGGAGGGGACGAGCAGTACTTC
J gene: TRBJ2-7
clone size: NA
D gene: TRBD2
V gene: TRBV19

CDR3 protein: CASRPRRAGGNYEQYF
CDR3 DNA: TGTGCCAGCAGACCTAGAAGGGCGGGAGGTAACTACGAGCAGTACTTC
J gene: TRBJ2-7
clone size: NA
D gene: TRBD2
V gene: TRBV7-8

CDR3 protein: CASSRTGERNQPQHF
CDR3 DNA: TGTGCCAGTAGTAGGACCGGGGAACGCAATCAGCCCCAGCATTTT
J gene: TRBJ1-5
clone size: NA
D gene: NA
V gene: TRBV19

CDR3 protein: CAWRLQGFDGYTF
CDR3 DNA: TGTGCCTGGAGGCTACAGGGGTTTGATGGCTACACCTTC
J gene: TRBJ1-2
clone size: NA
D gene: TRBD1
V gene: TRBV30

CDR3 protein: CASSIVETGNYGYTF
CDR3 DNA: TGTGCCAGTAGTATAGTGGAGACGGGTAACTATGGCTACACCTTC
J gene: TRBJ1-2
clone size: NA
D gene: NA
V gene: TRBV19

CDR3 protein: CASAPTGSSANYGYTF
CDR3 DNA: TGTGCCAGCGCGCCAACCGGGTCTTCAGCTAACTATGGCTACACCTTC
J gene: TRBJ1-2
clone size: NA
D gene: NA
V gene: TRBV19

CDR3 protein: CASSLRRATNEKLFF
CDR3 DNA: TGTGCCAGCAGTTTGCGCAGGGCAACTAATGAAAAACTGTTTTTT
J gene: TRBJ1-4
clone size: NA
D gene: NA
V gene: TRBV28

CDR3 protein: CASSTRSGTGGYEQYF
CDR3 DNA: TGTGCCAGTAGTACGAGATCCGGGACAGGGGGCTACGAGCAGTACTTC
J gene: TRBJ2-7
clone size: NA
D gene: TRBD1
V gene: TRBV19

CDR3 protein: CAGGAPQGGELFF
CDR3 DNA: TGTGCCGGGGGGGCTCCACAGGGCGGGGAGCTGTTTTTT
J gene: TRBJ2-2
clone size: NA
D gene: NA
V gene: TRBV6-1

CDR3 protein: CASSPSGQSQETQYF
CDR3 DNA: TGTGCCAGCTCACCCTCCGGACAGTCCCAAGAGACCCAGTACTTC
J gene: TRBJ2-5
clone size: NA
D gene: NA
V gene: TRBV18

CDR3 protein: CASRKRQGSYEQYF
CDR3 DNA: TGTGCCAGCAGGAAAAGACAGGGATCCTACGAGCAGTACTTC
J gene: TRBJ2-7
clone size: NA
D gene: TRBD1
V gene: TRBV6-6

CDR3 protein: CASSRTSGRAYNEQFF
CDR3 DNA: TGTGCCAGCAGTAGGACTAGCGGGAGGGCCTACAATGAGCAGTTCTTC
J gene: TRBJ2-1
clone size: NA
D gene: TRBD2
V gene: TRBV2

CDR3 protein: CASSLTSGSRAYEQYF
CDR3 DNA: TGTGCCAGCAGCTTAACTAGCGGGAGTAGGGCCTACGAGCAGTACTTC
J gene: TRBJ2-7
clone size: NA
D gene: TRBD2
V gene: TRBV7-6

CDR3 protein: CASSPPLAGADEQFF
CDR3 DNA: TGTGCCAGCTCACCACCGCTAGCGGGAGCAGATGAGCAGTTCTTC
J gene: TRBJ2-1
clone size: NA
D gene: TRBD2
V gene: TRBV18

CDR3 protein: CASSIANQGPYEQYF
CDR3 DNA: TGTGCCAGTAGTATAGCGAACCAGGGTCCGTACGAGCAGTACTTC
J gene: TRBJ2-7
clone size: NA
D gene: NA
V gene: TRBV19

CDR3 protein: CASSWQTENTEAFF
CDR3 DNA: TGTGCCAGCAGCTGGCAGACAGAGAACACTGAAGCTTTCTTT
J gene: TRBJ1-1
clone size: NA
D gene: NA
V gene: TRBV5-4

CDR3 protein: CASSITGESEAFF
CDR3 DNA: TGTGCCAGTAGTATAACGGGGGAGTCGGAAGCTTTCTTT
J gene: TRBJ1-1
clone size: few
D gene: NA
V gene: TRBV19

CDR3 protein: CASSEGQGTDTQYF
CDR3 DNA: TGCGCCAGCAGTGAGGGACAGGGGACAGATACGCAGTATTTT
J gene: TRBJ2-3
clone size: NA
D gene: TRBD1
V gene: TRBV10-1

CDR3 protein: CASSAIARGANNQPQHF
CDR3 DNA: TGTGCCAGCAGTGCCATCGCCCGGGGGGCGAACAATCAGCCCCAGCATTTT
J gene: TRBJ1-5
clone size: NA
D gene: NA
V gene: TRBV6-4

CDR3 protein: CASSSQGANYGHTF
CDR3 DNA: TGTGCCAGCAGCTCACAGGGGGCGAACTATGGCCACACCTTC
J gene: TRBJ1-2
clone size: NA
D gene: TRBD1
V gene: TRBV5-6

CDR3 protein: CASSLATSRNTGELFF
CDR3 DNA: TGCGCCAGCAGCTTGGCGACTAGCAGGAACACCGGGGAGCTGTTTTTT
J gene: TRBJ2-2
clone size: NA
D gene: TRBD2
V gene: TRBV5-1

CDR3 protein: CASSFRAGVQETQYF
CDR3 DNA: TGTGCCAGCAGTTTTAGAGCCGGGGTCCAAGAGACCCAGTACTTC
J gene: TRBJ2-5
clone size: NA
D gene: NA
V gene: TRBV7-2

CDR3 protein: CASSPGTFGNQPQHF
CDR3 DNA: TGTGCCAGCAGCCCCGGGACATTCGGAAATCAGCCCCAGCATTTT
J gene: TRBJ1-5
clone size: NA
D gene: NA
V gene: TRBV28

CDR3 protein: CASSQPGQGGGSGANVLTF
CDR3 DNA: TGTGCCAGCAGCCAACCGGGACAGGGGGGGGGCTCTGGGGCCAACGTCCTGACTTTC
J gene: TRBJ2-6
clone size: NA
D gene: TRBD1
V gene: TRBV7-9

CDR3 protein: CAISAGGNTEAFF
CDR3 DNA: TGTGCCATCAGTGCAGGGGGCAACACTGAAGCTTTCTTT
J gene: TRBJ1-1
clone size: NA
D gene: TRBD1
V gene: TRBV10-3

CDR3 protein: CASSFRREPTGELFF
CDR3 DNA: TGTGCCAGCAGCTTTCGGCGGGAGCCCACCGGGGAGCTGTTTTTT
J gene: TRBJ2-2
clone size: NA
D gene: TRBD2
V gene: TRBV7-6

CDR3 protein: CASRTGLAGAYEQYF
CDR3 DNA: TGTGCCAGCAGAACCGGACTAGCGGGAGCCTACGAGCAGTACTTC
J gene: TRBJ2-7
clone size: NA
D gene: TRBD2
V gene: TRBV6-6

CDR3 protein: CASSFESTGSHGYTF
CDR3 DNA: TGTGCCAGCAGTTTCGAAAGCACAGGATCCCATGGCTACACCTTC
J gene: TRBJ1-2
clone size: NA
D gene: NA
V gene: TRBV6-5

CDR3 protein: CASSHAGGGYTF
CDR3 DNA: TGTGCCAGCAGCCACGCAGGGGGCGGCTACACCTTC
J gene: TRBJ1-2
clone size: NA
D gene: TRBD1
V gene: TRBV14

CDR3 protein: CASSHRDSPFSYEQYF
CDR3 DNA: TGTGCCAGCAGCCATCGCGACAGTCCCTTCTCCTACGAGCAGTACTTC
J gene: TRBJ2-7
clone size: once
D gene: NA
V gene: TRBV4-2

CDR3 protein: CASSRDIPVAKNIQYF
CDR3 DNA: TGCGCCAGCAGCCGGGACATACCTGTAGCCAAAAACATTCAGTACTTC
J gene: TRBJ2-4
clone size: NA
D gene: NA
V gene: TRBV5-1

CDR3 protein: CASSLWLAGPTDTQYF
CDR3 DNA: TGTGCCAGCAGCTTATGGCTAGCGGGACCCACAGATACGCAGTATTTT
J gene: TRBJ2-3
clone size: NA
D gene: TRBD2
V gene: TRBV11-2

CDR3 protein: CAWSYKIGQGNYGYTF
CDR3 DNA: TGTGCCTGGAGTTACAAGATTGGACAGGGAAACTATGGCTACACCTTC
J gene: TRBJ1-2
clone size: NA
D gene: TRBD1
V gene: TRBV30

CDR3 protein: CASSLQAKGTDTQYF
CDR3 DNA: TGCGCCAGCAGCTTACAGGCCAAAGGCACAGATACGCAGTATTTT
J gene: TRBJ2-3
clone size: NA
D gene: NA
V gene: TRBV5-1

CDR3 protein: CAWSPSGLGGYTF
CDR3 DNA: TGTGCCTGGAGTCCTTCGGGGTTAGGGGGCTACACCTTC
J gene: TRBJ1-2
clone size: NA
D gene: NA
V gene: TRBV30

CDR3 protein: CASLQTSGSYEQYF
CDR3 DNA: TGTGCCAGCCTCCAGACTAGCGGGAGCTACGAGCAGTACTTC
J gene: TRBJ2-7
clone size: NA
D gene: TRBD2
V gene: TRBV2

CDR3 protein: CASSPPGTVLNEQFF
CDR3 DNA: TGTGCCAGCAGTCCCCCCGGGACAGTTTTAAATGAGCAGTTCTTC
J gene: TRBJ2-1
clone size: NA
D gene: TRBD1
V gene: TRBV28

CDR3 protein: CASSLYRGYGYTF
CDR3 DNA: TGTGCCAGCAGCTTATACAGGGGCTATGGCTACACCTTC
J gene: TRBJ1-2
clone size: few
D gene: TRBD1
V gene: TRBV7-2

CDR3 protein: CASSLALGQGAYEQYF
CDR3 DNA: TGTGCCAGCAGCTTAGCGCTCGGACAGGGGGCTTACGAGCAGTACTTC
J gene: TRBJ2-7
clone size: NA
D gene: TRBD1
V gene: TRBV7-8

CDR3 protein: CASSSSTGVGTEAFF
CDR3 DNA: TGTGCCAGCAGTTCCTCCACAGGGGTCGGGACTGAAGCTTTCTTT
J gene: TRBJ1-1
clone size: NA
D gene: TRBD1
V gene: TRBV28

CDR3 protein: CSVRGSPGELFF
CDR3 DNA: TGCAGCGTTCGCGGGAGCCCCGGGGAGCTGTTTTTT
J gene: TRBJ2-2
clone size: NA
D gene: TRBD2
V gene: TRBV29-1

CDR3 protein: CASSHIQILTDTQYF
CDR3 DNA: TGTGCCAGCAGCCATATACAGATCCTCACAGATACGCAGTATTTT
J gene: TRBJ2-3
clone size: few
D gene: NA
V gene: TRBV14

CDR3 protein: CASSLEDRATQPQHF
CDR3 DNA: TGTGCCAGCAGCTTGGAAGACAGGGCCACTCAGCCCCAGCATTTT
J gene: TRBJ1-5
clone size: NA
D gene: TRBD1
V gene: TRBV5-5

CDR3 protein: CASRTVGEKLFF
CDR3 DNA: TGTGCCAGTAGGACAGTTGGTGAAAAACTGTTTTTT
J gene: TRBJ1-4
clone size: NA
D gene: NA
V gene: TRBV19

CDR3 protein: CASSSSQETQYF
CDR3 DNA: TGTGCCAGTAGTAGCAGCCAAGAGACCCAGTACTTC
J gene: TRBJ2-5
clone size: NA
D gene: NA
V gene: TRBV19

CDR3 protein: CASSMEQGLFGNTIYF
CDR3 DNA: TGTGCCAGCAGCATGGAACAGGGTCTCTTTGGAAACACCATATATTTT
J gene: TRBJ1-3
clone size: NA
D gene: NA
V gene: TRBV5-6